This TCR beta chain stems from a study of T cell repertoires in cytomegalovirus infection. Study-wide background: CMV infection together with matching HLA type was indicated by public TCR beta signatures.

In the case of this clonotype: The antigen is not known.

The CDR3 has 13 amino acids. V lost 6 bases, J lost 1 base, and 9 bases lay in between. Germline V gene lookup returns CDR1 KGHSH and CDR2 LQKENI. TCRdb re-analysed the reads in MiXCR, keeping a single row per CDR3 protein. The table includes around 740,000 distinct CDR3 sequences, roughly 36% detected once. Study-level points and caveats: Dominating the ex vivo response were TCR beta clonotypes that were CMV-specific and HLA-C-restricted. Of the TCR beta families, the public ones yielded a cumulative frequency that identified carriers of CMV plus the relevant HLA.

The clonotype originates from a human donor in good health (CMV status not recorded). Some clones in this sample may be carry-over from other donors' samples. The chain has TRBV18 and TRBJ1-1; D uncertain. Sequenced: PBMCs. CDR3 nucleotide sequence: TGTGCCAGCTCCCGAAACAGGAACACTGAAGCTTTCTTT. Its translation: CASSRNRNTEAFF.